Listed below are T cell receptor beta chains from one sample, sequenced in a study of type 1 and type 2 diabetes patients. TCRdb fed the multiplex PCR reads into MiXCR, producing one record per CDR3 protein. The sample yields about 290,000 distinct CDR3 sequences, roughly 50% seen once. Sequencing input: peripheral blood mononuclear cells (PBMCs). The receptors shown here come from a man younger than 30 with type 2 diabetes. The CDR3 runs from the conserved cysteine through the conserved F or W. Each record gives: CDR3 DNA, CDR3 protein, clone size, J gene, D gene, V gene. A D gene is named only where the DNA matches it firmly. Clone size appears in some rows only: once, few, many, or a class for an expanded clone.

CDR3 DNA: TGTGCCAGCACCGAGGACAGGCCTTCCTACGAGCAGTACTTC; CDR3 protein: CASTEDRPSYEQYF; clone size: few; J gene: TRBJ2-7; D gene: TRBD1; V gene: TRBV2
CDR3 DNA: TGTGCCAGCAGTTTTGGGGGACCCGGGAACTATGGCTACACCTTC; CDR3 protein: CASSFGGPGNYGYTF; clone size: .; J gene: TRBJ1-2; D gene: .; V gene: TRBV12-3/TRBV12-4
CDR3 DNA: TGTGCCAGCAGCATGGTCACCGGGGAGCTGTTTTTT; CDR3 protein: CASSMVTGELFF; clone size: .; J gene: TRBJ2-2; D gene: .; V gene: TRBV7-8
CDR3 DNA: TGTGCCAGCAGTGGGGAGGGTCGGGGAGATTCACCCCTCCACTTT; CDR3 protein: CASSGEGRGDSPLHF; clone size: .; J gene: TRBJ1-6; D gene: .; V gene: TRBV2
CDR3 DNA: TGTGCCAGCAGGCCTAGCGGACCGACAGATACGCAGTATTTT; CDR3 protein: CASRPSGPTDTQYF; clone size: once; J gene: TRBJ2-3; D gene: TRBD2; V gene: TRBV6-4
CDR3 DNA: TGCAGCGTTGAAGGGGAACAGTACGAGCAGTACTTC; CDR3 protein: CSVEGEQYEQYF; clone size: .; J gene: TRBJ2-7; D gene: .; V gene: TRBV29-1
CDR3 DNA: TGCAGTGCTAGCGAGCTTTATCCCCGGGAGGAGACCCAGTACTTC; CDR3 protein: CSASELYPREETQYF; clone size: .; J gene: TRBJ2-5; D gene: .; V gene: TRBV20-1
CDR3 DNA: TGCGCCAGCAGCTTCCCGGGACTAGCGGAGAACAATGAGCAGTTCTTC; CDR3 protein: CASSFPGLAENNEQFF; clone size: .; J gene: TRBJ2-1; D gene: TRBD2; V gene: TRBV5-1
CDR3 DNA: TGTGCCAGCAGTGAAGGGGTTGAAAAACTGTTTTTT; CDR3 protein: CASSEGVEKLFF; clone size: few; J gene: TRBJ1-4; D gene: .; V gene: TRBV2
CDR3 DNA: TGTGCCAGCAGTGAAGCGGCTAGCGGGAGGACCTCACCCTACGAGCAGTACTTC; CDR3 protein: CASSEAASGRTSPYEQYF; clone size: .; J gene: TRBJ2-7; D gene: TRBD2; V gene: TRBV2
CDR3 DNA: TGTGCCAGCAGCCCTAACAAGTACGAGCAGTACTTC; CDR3 protein: CASSPNKYEQYF; clone size: medium-sized; J gene: TRBJ2-7; D gene: .; V gene: TRBV14
CDR3 DNA: TGTGCCAGCAGCCCTAGCGGAGGCCCCTACGAGCAGTACTTC; CDR3 protein: CASSPSGGPYEQYF; clone size: few; J gene: TRBJ2-7; D gene: TRBD2; V gene: TRBV7-3
CDR3 DNA: TGCAGTGCTAATATGGGGAAGTACACTGAAGCTTTCTTT; CDR3 protein: CSANMGKYTEAFF; clone size: .; J gene: TRBJ1-1; D gene: .; V gene: TRBV20-1
CDR3 DNA: TGTGCCAGCAACTCCAGACAGGGGCCCTACGAGCAGTACTTC; CDR3 protein: CASNSRQGPYEQYF; clone size: .; J gene: TRBJ2-7; D gene: TRBD1; V gene: TRBV7-2
CDR3 DNA: TGTGCCAGTAGTATGTATCTAGCCGGCGATAGGAACACCGGGGAGCTGTTTTTT; CDR3 protein: CASSMYLAGDRNTGELFF; clone size: .; J gene: TRBJ2-2; D gene: .; V gene: TRBV19
CDR3 DNA: TGTGCCAGCAGCCAAGAATGGACTAGCGAGGGCTACGAGCAGTACTTC; CDR3 protein: CASSQEWTSEGYEQYF; clone size: .; J gene: TRBJ2-7; D gene: TRBD2; V gene: TRBV3-1
CDR3 DNA: TGTGCCATCAGTGAGTTTACAGGGGGCGTCTCTGGAAACACCATATATTTT; CDR3 protein: CAISEFTGGVSGNTIYF; clone size: .; J gene: TRBJ1-3; D gene: TRBD1; V gene: TRBV10-3
CDR3 DNA: TGCGCCAGCAGCCAAGGGTCGTCTAGCAGCTACGAGCAGTACTTC; CDR3 protein: CASSQGSSSSYEQYF; clone size: few; J gene: TRBJ2-7; D gene: .; V gene: TRBV4-1
CDR3 DNA: TGTGCCAGCAGCTCTGGACAGGGAGGTTCCGGCAATGAGCAGTTTTTC; CDR3 protein: CASSSGQGGSGNEQFF; clone size: .; J gene: TRBJ2-1; D gene: TRBD1; V gene: TRBV11-3
CDR3 DNA: TGTACCAGCAGTACCGACAGGAACACTGAAGCTTTCTTT; CDR3 protein: CTSSTDRNTEAFF; clone size: .; J gene: TRBJ1-1; D gene: .; V gene: TRBV6-6
CDR3 DNA: TGTGCCAGCAGTTACTCAGCCAGGGGAGGCCTAGCCAAAAACATTCAGTACTTC; CDR3 protein: CASSYSARGGLAKNIQYF; clone size: .; J gene: TRBJ2-4; D gene: .; V gene: TRBV6-6
CDR3 DNA: TGCAGTGCTAGTAGCGGGAGTAGTTACGAGCAGTACTTC; CDR3 protein: CSASSGSSYEQYF; clone size: many; J gene: TRBJ2-7; D gene: TRBD2; V gene: TRBV20-1
CDR3 DNA: TGTGCCAGCAGTCCTCTAGCGGGGGGACCCAACGAGCAGTACTTC; CDR3 protein: CASSPLAGGPNEQYF; clone size: .; J gene: TRBJ2-7; D gene: TRBD2; V gene: TRBV14
CDR3 DNA: TGTGCCAGCAGTCCAACAGGGGAAGAGACCCAGTACTTC; CDR3 protein: CASSPTGEETQYF; clone size: few; J gene: TRBJ2-5; D gene: TRBD1; V gene: TRBV27
CDR3 DNA: TGTGCCGGCCGGGACAGGGGGCGAGAAGAGACCCAGTACTTC; CDR3 protein: CAGRDRGREETQYF; clone size: .; J gene: TRBJ2-5; D gene: TRBD1; V gene: TRBV30
CDR3 DNA: TGTGCCAGCAGTCCTTCAGCGAATCAGCCCCAGCATTTT; CDR3 protein: CASSPSANQPQHF; clone size: few; J gene: TRBJ1-5; D gene: .; V gene: TRBV27
CDR3 DNA: TGCGCCAGCAGCCAAGAGTCTGGGGGAGAGACCCAGTACTTC; CDR3 protein: CASSQESGGETQYF; clone size: few; J gene: TRBJ2-5; D gene: .; V gene: TRBV4-3
CDR3 DNA: TGCAGTGCTAGAGACCTCGTGCGGAGCGCCACCTACGAGCAGTACTTC; CDR3 protein: CSARDLVRSATYEQYF; clone size: few; J gene: TRBJ2-7; D gene: .; V gene: TRBV20-1
CDR3 DNA: TGCGCCAGCAGCTTTGGGACAGCGGCTAGCTACGAGCAGTACTTC; CDR3 protein: CASSFGTAASYEQYF; clone size: .; J gene: TRBJ2-7; D gene: TRBD1; V gene: TRBV5-1
CDR3 DNA: TGTGCCAGCAGCACATCGGGCCAAACTAACACTGAAGCTTTCTTT; CDR3 protein: CASSTSGQTNTEAFF; clone size: .; J gene: TRBJ1-1; D gene: .; V gene: TRBV9
CDR3 DNA: TGTGTCAACAGGGGCGAGAACACTGAAGCTTTCTTT; CDR3 protein: CVNRGENTEAFF; clone size: many; J gene: TRBJ1-1; D gene: TRBD1; V gene: TRBV2
CDR3 DNA: TGTGCCAGCAGCCCCCGACGGACCTTGGGCTACGAGCAGTACTTC; CDR3 protein: CASSPRRTLGYEQYF; clone size: .; J gene: TRBJ2-7; D gene: .; V gene: TRBV7-8
CDR3 DNA: TGTGCCACGGTGAGGGAAAGCCCCTACAATGAGCAGTTCTTC; CDR3 protein: CATVRESPYNEQFF; clone size: .; J gene: TRBJ2-1; D gene: .; V gene: TRBV28
CDR3 DNA: TGTGCCAGCAGTTTATTGGTAGGGAGATCAGACGGAAGGATGGGCTACACCTTC; CDR3 protein: CASSLLVGRSDGRMGYTF; clone size: .; J gene: TRBJ1-2; D gene: .; V gene: TRBV7-2
CDR3 DNA: TGTGCCAGCAGCTTAGATCGGCACTACGAGCAGTACTTC; CDR3 protein: CASSLDRHYEQYF; clone size: many; J gene: TRBJ2-7; D gene: .; V gene: TRBV7-2
CDR3 DNA: TGCAGCGTCGATTACAAACTAACAGATACGCAGTATTTT; CDR3 protein: CSVDYKLTDTQYF; clone size: once; J gene: TRBJ2-3; D gene: .; V gene: TRBV29-1
CDR3 DNA: TGTGCCAGCCGTCTATTAAAAACTGAAGCTTTCTTT; CDR3 protein: CASRLLKTEAFF; clone size: .; J gene: TRBJ1-1; D gene: .; V gene: TRBV6-1
CDR3 DNA: TGTGCCAGTAGTATGACAGGGGGCCTCGCAACTAATGAAAAACTGTTTTTT; CDR3 protein: CASSMTGGLATNEKLFF; clone size: .; J gene: TRBJ1-4; D gene: TRBD1; V gene: TRBV19
CDR3 DNA: TGTGCCACCTTTTCCTCCAGGGCTGGCTACACCTTC; CDR3 protein: CATFSSRAGYTF; clone size: few; J gene: TRBJ1-2; D gene: .; V gene: TRBV24-1
CDR3 DNA: TGCGCCAGCAGTGAGTCAGGTACAGATACGCAGTATTTT; CDR3 protein: CASSESGTDTQYF; clone size: many; J gene: TRBJ2-3; D gene: .; V gene: TRBV10-1